The 18 T cell receptor beta chains presented below share a single source sample, sequenced in a study of blood T cell repertoires in COVID-19. The data were produced by immunoSEQ multiplex PCR, yet TCRdb's version contains in-frame clones alone and is incomplete. The sample holds some 200,000 clones; more than 80% are singletons and the top ten take roughly 1.2%. Sequenced material: peripheral blood. Receptors were obtained from a woman in her thirties with COVID-19, enrolled during active disease.

This clone was observed a single time. The CDR3 DNA reads TGTGCCAGCAGCTGGGACAGCTCCTATAATTCACCCCTCCACTTT. Encoded protein: CASSWDSSYNSPLHF. The chain employs TRBV7-3 and TRBJ1-6; 7 bases are a match to TRBD1. J gave up 0 bases and V 4 bases, and 0 bases lay outside the gene matches. The CDR3 loop spans 15 amino acids. Per germline, CDR1 SGHTA and CDR2 FQGTGA.

CDR3 sequence: CASSQKRGLAGEKETQYF. The CDR3, as DNA: TGTGCCAGCAGCCAAAAGAGGGGACTAGCGGGGGAAAAAGAGACCCAGTACTTC. The chain employs TRBV3-1 (or the pseudogene TRBV3-2) and TRBJ2-5; 14 nucleotides agree with TRBD2. With 2 bases clipped from V and 3 bases from J, the junction kept 8 bases outside the gene matches. Germline CDR1 and CDR2: LGHDT and YNNKEL (reference sequence). The CDR3 is made up of 18 amino acids.

The V and J genes are TRBV7-9 and TRBJ2-7; 12 bases line up with TRBD1. The germline V gene encodes CDR1 SEHNR and CDR2 FQNEAQ (reference sequence). Unmatched junction bases numbered 3, after V lost 5 bases and J lost 4 bases. The CDR3 is 14 residues long. CDR3 coding DNA: TGTGCCAGCAGCGGGGGACAGGGGGCGTACGAGCAGTACTTC. It translates to CASSGGQGAYEQYF.

V usage is TRBV12-3 or TRBV12-4 and J usage is TRBJ1-3; D is ambiguous. Trimming took 2 bases from V and 5 from J, leaving 4 bases between them. CDR3 size: 12 residues. CDR3: CASSLYRNTIYF. DNA for the CDR3: TGTGCCAGCAGTTTATATAGAAACACCATATATTTT.

V gene TRBV28 combines with J gene TRBJ2-1; the D is unclear. This CDR3 is 11 amino acids long. Germline CDR1 and CDR2: MDHEN and SYDVKM. V lost 3 bases to trimming and J lost 9 bases, with 6 bases between them. In nucleotides, the CDR3 is TGTGCCAGCAGTTTCAGGCGTGAGCAGTTCTTC. Translating it yields CASSFRREQFF. The whole variable domain, remainder taken from reference TRBV28 and TRBJ2-1, is DVKVTQSSRYLVKRTGEKVFLECVQDMDHENMFWYRQDPGLGLRLIYFSYDVKMKEKGDIPEGYSVSREKKERFSLILESASTNQTSMYLCASSFRREQFFGPGTRLTVL.

V and J are TRBV5-6 and TRBJ1-1; 7 nucleotides match TRBD1. V shed 2 bases and J 5 bases; nucleotides not matched to a gene: 9. Germline V lookup: CDR1 SGHDT, CDR2 YYEEEE. This CDR3 comprises 15 residues. The CDR3 coding sequence is TGTGCCAGCAGCTTTGGCAGGGGGAGTTTGACTGAAGCTTTCTTT. Its protein product is CASSFGRGSLTEAFF.

The V gene is TRBV19, the J gene TRBJ2-1; 7 bases match TRBD2. This CDR3 is built from 14 residues. The V segment lost 6 bases and the J segment 5 bases; nucleotides outside the gene matches: 7. The V gene's germline CDR1 is LNHDA and CDR2 SQIVND (reference sequence). As DNA, the CDR3 is TGTGCCAGTAGCCTCTTGGGGGGGGACAATGAGCAGTTCTTC. It codes for CASSLLGGDNEQFF.

The V and J genes are TRBV14 and TRBJ1-6; D unclear. The germline V and J ends were trimmed by 0 bases and 10 bases, with 16 bases remaining between them. Germline assignment: CDR1 SGHDN and CDR2 FVKESK. This CDR3 is built from 16 residues. The CDR3 loop reads CASSQEREGPRSPLHF. In nucleotides, the CDR3 is TGTGCCAGCAGCCAAGAACGGGAGGGTCCTCGGTCACCCCTCCACTTT.

The chain uses TRBV2 and TRBJ2-7; D may be TRBD1 (6 bases). Germline V gives CDR1 SNHLY, CDR2 FYNNEI. V was cut by 2 bases and J by 5 bases, with 13 bases left in between. CDR3 length equals 14 residues. The DNA of the CDR3 is TGTGCCAGCAGTGAACAGGGGTGGGGTGACGAGCAGTACTTC. Encoded protein: CASSEQGWGDEQYF.

The gene calls are TRBV27 and TRBJ2-7; 10 nucleotides align to TRBD1. Germline V CDR1 and CDR2: MNHEY, SMNVEV (reference sequence). After removal of 7 bases from V and 6 bases from J, the junction contained 12 bases not matched to a gene. The CDR3 is 15 residues long. The CDR3 DNA sequence: TGTGCCAGCAACTCCCGGGACAGGGGCCCATTCGAGCAGTACTTC. The encoded protein is CASNSRDRGPFEQYF.

CDR3 nucleotide sequence: TGTGCCAGCAGCTACCGGGAGGGGGGCACCGGGGAGCTGTTTTTT. It encodes CASSYREGGTGELFF. This chain joins TRBV5-5 and TRBJ2-2, with TRBD2 matching 8 bases. J was trimmed by 4 bases and V by 3 bases; bases with no gene match: 5. The germline V gene encodes CDR1 SGHKS and CDR2 YYEKEE (reference sequence). This CDR3 is 15 amino acids long. Full variable domain (rest looked up from reference TRBV5-5 and TRBJ2-2): DAGVTQSPTHLIKTRGQQVTLRCSPISGHKSVSWYQQVLGQGPQFIFQYYEKEERGRGNFPDRFSARQFPNYSSELNVNALLLGDSALYLCASSYREGGTGELFFGEGSRLTVL.

As DNA, the CDR3 is TGTGCCAGCAGCCTAGGCTTAGCGGGCCTGGCCCAAATTAAAGAGACCCAGTACTTC. It translates to CASSLGLAGLAQIKETQYF. The rearrangement links TRBV7-4 to TRBJ2-5, with 7 bases lining up with TRBD2. The CDR3 has 19 amino acids. Trimming at V came to 5 bases and at J to 3 bases, leaving 21 bases not matched to a gene. Per germline, CDR1 SGHVT and CDR2 SQSDAQ.

The gene calls are TRBV25-1 and TRBJ1-2; a possible D gene is TRBD1 (5 bases). The CDR3 runs to 13 residues. CDR1 and CDR2 (germline): MGHDK, SYGVNS. V was clipped by 6 bases and J by 3 bases, with 11 bases between them. The CDR3 region has the DNA TGTGCCAGCAGCCTCGGAGGGGACTATGGCTACACCTTC. It specifies CASSLGGDYGYTF.

The chain recombines TRBV5-6 with TRBJ1-5, with 10 bases matching TRBD1. The germline CDR1 and CDR2 sequences are SGHDT and YYEEEE. The CDR3 has 17 amino acids. The V gene end was trimmed by 0 bases and the J gene end by 2 bases; junction bases not matched to a gene: 5. In DNA form, the CDR3 reads TGTGCCAGCAGCTTGGCCGGAGGACAGGGGGGCAATCAGCCCCAGCATTTT. It is translated as CASSLAGGQGGNQPQHF.

This chain joins TRBV6-5 and TRBJ1-2, with 11 bases fitting TRBD1. The CDR3 consists of 15 residues. J was trimmed by 8 bases and V by 1 base; bases with no gene match: 6. Germline V gene sequence: CDR1 MNHEY, CDR2 SVGAGI. CDR3 in amino acids: CASSYWDRGNDGYTF. The CDR3 DNA reads TGTGCCAGCAGTTACTGGGACAGGGGGAATGACGGCTACACCTTC.

This chain connects TRBV20-1 to TRBJ2-7; TRBD2 matches 8 bases. The germline V gene encodes CDR1 DFQATT and CDR2 SNEGSKA (reference sequence). The CDR3 is 14 amino acids. Losses at the gene ends were 3 bases for V and 4 bases for J; bases not matched to a gene: 8. CDR3 nucleotides: TGCAGTGCTAGTGAGGCGGGGGGCGTTTACGAGCAGTACTTC. Protein sequence: CSASEAGGVYEQYF.

The CDR3 DNA sequence: TGTGCCACCAGTGATCCCGCTAGCGGGGATACCTACAATGAGCAGTTCTTC. Residues: CATSDPASGDTYNEQFF. V and J are TRBV24-1 and TRBJ2-1, with 9 bases aligning to TRBD2. CDR3 length equals 17 residues. After removal of 3 bases from V and 2 bases from J, the junction contained 7 bases not matched to a gene. Germline loops: CDR1 KGHDR, CDR2 SFDVKD.

A single count supports this clone. This chain uses TRBV3-1 (or the pseudogene TRBV3-2) with TRBJ2-7; 8 bases match TRBD1. The CDR3 has 14 residues. V was pared by 4 bases and J by 4 bases, with 6 bases of the junction left unmatched. Germline V gene data show CDR1 as LGHDT and CDR2 as YNNKEL (reference sequence). The CDR3 spells CASSPRDRLYEQYF. Written as DNA, the CDR3 is TGTGCCAGCAGCCCCCGGGACAGGCTATACGAGCAGTACTTC.